This T cell receptor (beta chain) was documented in a study of post-analysis software for immune sequencing data. Germline V gives CDR1 DFQATT, CDR2 SNEGSKA (reference sequence). This CDR3 contains 17 residues. The sample holds a few counts of this clonotype. Its antigen remains unidentified. Whole-study results and caveats: Versus controls, multiple sclerosis patients showed significantly lower diversity (normalized Chao1). Controls showed lower frequencies than patients for 5 or 6 TRBV segments, and TRBV5-6, TRBV5-1 and TRBV20-1 were among these.

TCR beta cDNA libraries had unique molecular identifiers. There were roughly 0.85 to 11 million T cells, and about 500,000 cDNA molecules came from them. TCRdb passed the PCR reads through MiXCR, listing each CDR3 protein once. The sample records about half a million distinct CDR3 sequences, under 55% being singletons. This sequence originates from a girl aged 5-17 years with multiple sclerosis. This chain links TRBV20-1 with TRBJ2-5; 8 bases match TRBD2. The J call could be wrong; TRBJ2-7 is a better fit for the DNA end. The sequencing input was blood. The CDR3 loop is CSARDRITSGWNYEQYF. The DNA for the CDR3 is TGCAGTGCTAGAGATCGTATAACTAGCGGCTGGAACTACGAGCAGTACTTC.